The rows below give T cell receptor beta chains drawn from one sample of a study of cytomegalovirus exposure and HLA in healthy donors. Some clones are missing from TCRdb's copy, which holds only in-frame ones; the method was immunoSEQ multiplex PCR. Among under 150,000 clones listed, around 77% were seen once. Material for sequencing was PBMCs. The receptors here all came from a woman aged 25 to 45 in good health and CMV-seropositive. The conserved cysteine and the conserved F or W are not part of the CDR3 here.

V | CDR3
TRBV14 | ASSGTGGIDGYT
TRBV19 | ASSIGNSDQPQH
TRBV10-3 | AIQTGANTEAF
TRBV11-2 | ASSLSSLETQY
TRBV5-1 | ASSSGLAGGSDTQY
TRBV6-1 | ATRGGNTGELF
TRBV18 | ASSPSRLETQY
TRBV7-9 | ASSPGQSTDTQY
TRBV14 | ASSPRQGAENTEAF
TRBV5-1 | ASSFSTRGSTDTQY
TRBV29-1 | SERRLAGVYEQY
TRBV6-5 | ASSYLNSGDREQY
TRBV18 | ASSPLEGRQPQH
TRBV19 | ASSLTGETYEQY
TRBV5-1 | ASSLAGGNTEAF
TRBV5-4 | ASSHGRGEGVSPLH
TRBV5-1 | ASSSGGLDEQY